Listed here are 17 T cell receptor beta chains from one sample, sequenced in a study of T cell responses to AZD1222 COVID-19 vaccine. Sequencing used immunoSEQ multiplex PCR; TCRdb keeps in-frame clones, though not all of them. The data hold some 130,000 clones, with roughly 90% observed a single time. Sequences were derived from peripheral blood, sampled on day 0 of AZD1222 vaccination. The source of these receptors is an adult in good health.

V and J are TRBV7-2 and TRBJ1-2; weak D call: TRBD1 (6 bases). CDR1 is SGHTA and CDR2 is FQGNSA in the germline V gene. V lost 0 bases and J lost 8, with 19 bases in between. CDR3 length: 16 amino acids. CDR3 loop: CASSLAFNLGAQGYTF. For the CDR3, the DNA is TGTGCCAGCAGCTTAGCGTTTAATTTGGGGGCCCAGGGCTACACCTTC.

The chain couples TRBV12-3 or TRBV12-4 to TRBJ1-1; D gene uncertain. V gave up 4 bases and J gave up 7 bases, with 7 bases separating them. The CDR3 totals 11 residues. This CDR3 is CASSWSNEAFF. The CDR3 region has the DNA TGTGCCAGCAGTTGGTCTAATGAAGCTTTCTTT.

By frequency in the sample, this clone is medium-sized (0.01 to 0.1%). The V gene is TRBV9, the J gene TRBJ1-5; D is perhaps TRBD1 (5 bases). The CDR3 has 16 residues. CDR1 SGDLS and CDR2 YYNGEE come from the germline V gene. V lost 3 bases, J lost 3 bases, and 16 bases lay in between. In DNA, the CDR3 is TGTGCCAGCAGCGCCGACCTGGGACTGATCAATCAGCCCCAGCATTTT. Translating gives CASSADLGLINQPQHF.

The rearrangement joins TRBV7-2 to TRBJ2-1, with 8 bases lining up with TRBD1. V lost 0 bases to trimming and J lost 7 bases; unmatched junction nucleotides: 5. The CDR3 has 15 amino acids. CDR1 and CDR2 from the germline V gene are SGHTA and FQGNSA. The CDR3 bases are TGTGCCAGCAGCTTAGCGGGACAGGCCCTGAATGAGCAGTTCTTC. As protein: CASSLAGQALNEQFF.

The V and J genes are TRBV13 and TRBJ2-1; 8 bases map to TRBD2. Losses at the gene ends were 4 bases for V and 2 bases for J; bases not matched to a gene: 7. Germline CDR1 is PRHDT and CDR2 is FYEKMQ (reference sequence). This CDR3 is built from 16 residues. The CDR3, as DNA: TGTGCCAGCAGCTCCGCACCGGGGGGGGCCTACAATGAGCAGTTCTTC. It is translated as CASSSAPGGAYNEQFF.

V usage is TRBV19 and J usage is TRBJ1-2; maybe TRBD1 (5 bases). The length of the CDR3 is 14 residues. V was clipped by 1 base and J by 4 bases, with 10 bases between them. Germline assignment: CDR1 LNHDA and CDR2 SQIVND (reference sequence). CDR3 nucleotides: TGTGCCAGTAGTATAGGGGGCGGAACCTATGGCTACACCTTC. It encodes CASSIGGGTYGYTF.

In nucleotides, the CDR3 is TGTGCCAGAACAACCGACCCCGTAAACACTGAAGCTTTCTTT. Its translation: CARTTDPVNTEAFF. The chain has TRBV21-1 and TRBJ1-1. TRBV21-1 is a pseudogene locus. CDR3 length: 14 amino acids.

J is TRBJ1-2 and V is TRBV5-4, with 11 positions matching TRBD1. Germline CDR1 and CDR2: SGHNT and YYREEE (reference sequence). There are 14 residues in the CDR3. The V gene end was trimmed by 6 bases and the J gene end by 2 bases; junction bases not matched to a gene: 3. The CDR3 here is CASMWTGGNYGYTF. CDR3 nucleotide sequence: TGTGCCAGCATGTGGACAGGGGGCAACTATGGCTACACCTTC.

The CDR3 nucleotides read TGTGCCAGCAGCTTAATGGAGACAGGGGATGATGGCTACACCTTC. As protein: CASSLMETGDDGYTF. This chain links TRBV7-8 with TRBJ1-2, with 8 bases fitting TRBD1. The ends lost 2 bases at V and 6 bases at J; junction bases unmatched: 8. The germline gives CDR1 SGHVS, CDR2 FQNEAQ. CDR3 length: 15 amino acids.

This chain connects TRBV19 to TRBJ2-5, with TRBD2 identical over 15 bases. The CDR3 loop spans 16 amino acids. CDR1 is LNHDA, CDR2 SQIVND, per germline (reference sequence). Trimming at V came to 4 bases and at J to 4 bases, leaving 4 bases not matched to a gene. The CDR3 DNA sequence: TGTGCCAGTAGTAAAGGACTAGCGGGGGGGCGAGAGACCCAGTACTTC. Its protein product is CASSKGLAGGRETQYF.

V usage is TRBV5-1 and J usage is TRBJ2-7; D remains unclear. The CDR3 runs to 14 residues. The V gene's germline CDR1 is SGHRS and CDR2 YFSETQ. Trimming stripped 1 base from V and 2 bases from J, with 10 bases between. For the CDR3, the DNA is TGCGCCAGCAGCTTGAGAGGATTCCCCTACGAGCAGTACTTC. This encodes CASSLRGFPYEQYF.

The chain links TRBV14 to TRBJ1-1; tentatively, D is TRBD1 (5 bases). The V end lost 0 bases, the J end lost 5 bases, and 13 bases lay between the germline ends. The germline gives CDR1 SGHDN, CDR2 FVKESK. The CDR3 loop spans 15 amino acids. DNA of the CDR3: TGTGCCAGCAGCCAAGATTTAGCAGGGAATACTGAAGCTTTCTTT. Translated: CASSQDLAGNTEAFF.

This clone was recorded only once. J is TRBJ1-2 and V is TRBV10-3; 7 positions match TRBD1. The V gene's germline CDR1 is ENHRY and CDR2 SYGVKD. The V gene end was trimmed by 3 bases and the J gene end by 4 bases; junction bases not matched to a gene: 5. This CDR3 spans 14 amino acids. The CDR3 DNA is TGTGCCATCAGTGACCCGGGACAGACCTATGGCTACACCTTC. This translates into CAISDPGQTYGYTF.

The V gene is TRBV11-2, the J gene TRBJ2-7; 10 nucleotides align to TRBD2. The V gene end was trimmed by 5 bases and the J gene end by 6 bases; junction bases not matched to a gene: 7. Germline V gene lookup returns CDR1 SGHAT and CDR2 FQNNGV. This CDR3 is built from 14 residues. Here the CDR3 reads CASSRLAGVSEQYF. The CDR3 DNA follows: TGTGCCAGCAGCCGTCTAGCGGGGGTCAGCGAGCAGTACTTC.

V usage is TRBV7-9 and J usage is TRBJ2-1, with 10 positions matching TRBD1. Germline V gene data show CDR1 as SEHNR and CDR2 as FQNEAQ (reference sequence). The CDR3 is 16 amino acids. With V trimmed by 5 bases and J by 5 bases, 9 bases remained unmatched. CDR3 in DNA: TGTGCCAGCAGCCTTCCGGGACAGGGGATAAACAATGAGCAGTTCTTC. Translating gives CASSLPGQGINNEQFF.

The chain uses TRBV6-5 and TRBJ1-1, with D hard to call. Deletions cut 8 bases from V and 1 base from J, with 17 bases between. This CDR3 contains 15 residues. Germline V gene sequence: CDR1 MNHEY, CDR2 SVGAGI. The CDR3 DNA sequence: TGTGCCAGCCGAGTCAGACTGTTTCGGAACACTGAAGCTTTCTTT. Translation gives CASRVRLFRNTEAFF.

The V gene is TRBV27, the J gene TRBJ1-5, with D maybe TRBD1 (6 bases). This CDR3 is 15 amino acids long. The germline V gene encodes CDR1 MNHEY and CDR2 SMNVEV (reference sequence). Trimming cost V 8 bases and J 2 bases, with 16 bases left between them. The CDR3 here is CASAPGTNGNQPQHF. The CDR3 nucleotides read TGTGCCAGCGCCCCCGGGACAAATGGCAATCAGCCCCAGCATTTT.